Below are 11 T cell receptor beta chains sequenced from a single sample in a study of T-cell memory formation after mild COVID-19. From the 5' RACE reads, TCRdb called clonotypes with MiXCR, one entry per CDR3 protein. This sample carries more than 110,000 distinct CDR3 sequences, around 25% of them seen once, and the ten largest clones take around 22%. Sequencing used PBMCs or a T cell subset sorted from them (not recorded which). The receptor source for this set is an adult woman who had mild COVID-19 (a few samples of this study predate the infection). Cell type and time point are not known.

This clonotype was seen a few times. The J gene is TRBJ2-1, the V gene TRBV5-1; 7 nucleotides agree with TRBD1. V lost 0 bases, J lost 4 bases, and 4 bases stayed unmatched. Germline V gives CDR1 SGHRS, CDR2 YFSETQ. The length of the CDR3 is 15 residues. The CDR3 loop reads CASSLVDRVYNEQFF. DNA of the CDR3: TGCGCCAGCAGCTTGGTCGACAGGGTGTACAATGAGCAGTTCTTC.

This chain uses TRBV30 with TRBJ2-7; D ambiguous. The germline gives CDR1 GTSNPN, CDR2 SVGIG (reference sequence). This CDR3 is built from 12 residues. Between the trimmed V and J ends, which lost 6 bases and 6 bases, there was a span of 15 bases. CDR3 DNA: TGTGCCTGCAAGTCCCGGCCGGGCGAGCAGTACTTC. This translates into CACKSRPGEQYF. Together with reference TRBV30 and TRBJ2-7, the CDR3 gives the full variable domain: SQTIHQWPATLVQPVGSPLSLECTVEGTSNPNLYWYRQAAGRGLQLLFYSVGIGQISSEVPQNLSASRPQDRQFILSSKKLLLSDSGFYLCACKSRPGEQYFGPGTRLTVT.

This clonotype was counted a few times. This chain connects TRBV12-5 to TRBJ2-1; the D gene could be TRBD1 or TRBD2 (5 bases each). CDR1 and CDR2 from the germline V gene are LGHNT and FRNRAP. The CDR3 spans 16 residues. V was clipped by 6 bases and J by 6 bases, with 21 bases between them. The CDR3 is CASGALGPGRFNEQFF. DNA for the CDR3: TGTGCTAGTGGCGCACTGGGCCCGGGGCGGTTCAATGAGCAGTTCTTC.

This clonotype was detected ten times or more. This chain uses TRBV7-2 with TRBJ2-5, with TRBD2 matching over 13 bases. The CDR3 sequence is 14 residues long. The junction had 0 bases not matched to a gene; V was cut back by 4 bases and J by 4 bases. Germline values: CDR1 SGHTA, CDR2 FQGNSA. CDR3 residues: CASSWTSGGETQYF. Here the CDR3 DNA reads TGTGCCAGCAGCTGGACTAGCGGGGGAGAGACCCAGTACTTC. Together with reference TRBV7-2 and TRBJ2-5, the CDR3 gives the full variable domain: GAGVSQSPSNKVTEKGKDVELRCDPISGHTALYWYRQSLGQGLEFLIYFQGNSAPDKSGLPSDRFSAERTGGSVSTLTIQRTQQEDSAVYLCASSWTSGGETQYFGPGTRLLVL.

This clonotype was picked up a small number of times. The rearrangement joins TRBV4-1 to TRBJ1-5, with D perhaps matching TRBD1 (6 bases). From germline, CDR1 is MGHRA and CDR2 YSYEKL. This CDR3 is 17 amino acids long. V was cut by 0 bases and J by 9 bases, with 21 bases left in between. In nucleotides, the CDR3 is TGCGCCAGCAGCCAAGAAGAGAATCGGCTACAGGGTCCGCCCCAGCATTTT. Encoded protein: CASSQEENRLQGPPQHF.

The V gene is TRBV4-1, the J gene TRBJ1-5; no definite D call. This CDR3 contains 15 residues. Germline V gives CDR1 MGHRA, CDR2 YSYEKL. Trimming left V 3 bases short and J 4 bases short, with 13 bases between. CDR3 nucleotide sequence: TGCGCCAGCAGCCAGGAAGGAGAACTTAATCAGCCCCAGCATTTT. Translation: CASSQEGELNQPQHF.

Remarks on this clonotype: This may stem from a read error, because a much larger clone lies one nucleotide away. The DNA is left out, because the CDR3 cannot be placed on it with certainty; the CDR3 is given as TCRdb lists it. The V gene is TRBV12-3 or TRBV12-4, the J gene TRBJ2-7; the table assigns TRBD1, which was not confirmed against the DNA. Termini included, the CDR3 measures 13 amino acids. The CDR3 protein is CASSFWGQGSLNF.

This chain uses TRBV7-9 with TRBJ2-1; 11 bases align to TRBD2. The germline V gene has CDR1 SEHNR and CDR2 FQNEAQ (reference sequence). The CDR3 is made up of 15 amino acids. The ends lost 8 bases at V and 5 bases at J; junction bases unmatched: 8. The chain's CDR3 is CASALSGRADNEQFF. In nucleotides, the CDR3 is TGTGCCAGCGCCCTTAGCGGGAGGGCCGACAATGAGCAGTTCTTC.

This clonotype was observed a handful of times. The chain couples TRBV29-1 to TRBJ2-4; D not certain. The CDR3 contains 12 residues. Germline CDR1 reads SQVTM; CDR2 reads ANQGSEA. V was cut by 4 bases and J by 5 bases, with 9 bases left in between. The CDR3 region has the DNA TGCAGCGTTGTACTTGAAGAAAACATTCAGTACTTC. Its protein product is CSVVLEENIQYF.

The chain recombines TRBV6-1 with TRBJ2-7; D remains ambiguous. The V end lost 6 bases, the J end lost 3 bases, and 6 bases lay between the germline ends. This CDR3 is 11 amino acids long. CDR1 and CDR2 (germline): MNHNS, SASEGT. The chain's CDR3 is CASRGYYEQYF. CDR3 sequence (DNA): TGTGCCAGCAGGGGGTACTACGAGCAGTACTTC.

There are a few counts of this clonotype. The chain links TRBV7-9 to TRBJ1-2; D is ambiguous. This CDR3 spans 9 amino acids. V shed 5 bases and J shed 8 bases, with 3 bases lying between them. Germline lookup yields CDR1 SEHNR and CDR2 FQNEAQ (reference sequence). CDR3 loop: CASSAGYTF. The CDR3 nucleotides are TGTGCCAGCAGCGCAGGCTACACCTTC.